The present T cell receptor (beta chain) was sequenced within a study of T cell changes during pregnancy in multiple sclerosis. Assay: immunoSEQ multiplex PCR; the TCRdb copy retains only in-frame clones and omits some. The data hold 35,000 to 45,000 clones, with about 92% observed a single time. The CDR3 runs to 15 residues. The germline V gene has CDR1 MNHEY and CDR2 SVGAGI. V lost 2 bases and J lost 5; bases outside the gene matches: 7. The TCR comes from a female donor with multiple sclerosis, enrolled in a pregnancy study. The chain is built from TRBV6-5 and TRBJ2-5, with 8 bases matching TRBD1. Sequencing was performed on CD8+ T cells from peripheral blood mononuclear cells, taken in the first trimester of pregnancy. The CDR3 here is CASSYATGVGETQYF. The CDR3 DNA reads as TGTGCCAGCAGTTACGCGACAGGGGTGGGGGAGACCCAGTACTTC.